Presented here are 13 T cell receptor beta chains from one specimen sequenced in a study of metastatic and nonmetastatic thyroid tumors. Not a single patient had been given any form of treatment at any point before undergoing thyroid surgery. TCRdb reprocessed the PCR reads via MiXCR. The profile covers tens of thousands of clones, with approximately 19% appearing a single time and roughly 18% taken by the ten largest. Material: blood. Receptors were obtained from a female donor with papillary thyroid cancer or a benign thyroid nodule (not recorded which). Some clones in this sample may be carry-over from other donors' samples.

This clone was seen at least ten times. The chain recombines TRBV7-2 with TRBJ2-1; TRBD2 is a possible D gene (6 bases). The CDR3 spans 15 residues. Trimming removed 1 base from V and 9 bases from J, with 16 bases in between. CDR1 is SGHTA, CDR2 FQGNSA, per germline. Here the CDR3 DNA reads TGTGCCAGCAGCTTAGGGGGTAGGGCGGGATCTGAGCAGTTCTTC. This codes for CASSLGGRAGSEQFF.

Points on this clone: The junction and the germline gene differ at one end; a read error may be behind it. The chain links TRBV20-1 to TRBJ2-3; 12 bases map to TRBD2. Germline values: CDR1 DFQATT, CDR2 SNEGSKA (reference sequence). This CDR3 is built from 14 residues. CDR3: CSATSGRARDKQYF. As DNA, the CDR3 is TGCAGTGCTACTAGCGGGAGGGCCCGGGATAAGCAGTATTTT.

This clone was observed many times. Other nucleotide sequences from this sample produce the same CDR3. The V and J genes are TRBV3-1 and TRBJ1-3; 7 positions agree with TRBD1. The CDR3 consists of 17 residues. The trim removed 1 base at V and 1 base at J, leaving 7 bases unmatched. CDR1 is LGHDT and CDR2 is YNNKEL in the germline V gene (reference sequence). CDR3 bases: TGTGCCAGCAGCCAAGCGACAGGGTATGCGTCTGGAAACACCATATATTTT. Protein: CASSQATGYASGNTIYF.

This clone was detected ten times or more. V and J are TRBV29-1 and TRBJ2-3; D gene ambiguous. There are 11 residues in the CDR3. Germline CDR1 SQVTM, CDR2 ANQGSEA. Trimming took off 3 bases at V and 4 bases at J, with 5 bases between the two ends. The CDR3 DNA reads TGCAGCGTTGATCGGGCAGATACGCAGTATTTT. This encodes CSVDRADTQYF.

In its sample, this clone was seen many times. Other DNA sequences in this sample translate to the same CDR3. The genes are TRBV30 and TRBJ2-1, with TRBD2 matching over 7 bases. Germline CDR1 reads GTSNPN; CDR2 reads SVGIG (reference sequence). Trimming at V came to 3 bases and at J to 0 bases, leaving 2 bases not matched to a gene. CDR3 length: 14 amino acids. The CDR3 loop is CAWRWGGSYNEQFF. CDR3 sequence (DNA): TGTGCCTGGAGGTGGGGGGGCTCCTACAATGAGCAGTTCTTC.

This clone was detected many times. The CDR3 nucleotides are TGTGCCAGCAGCGGGACAGGGGGTCAAGAGACCCAGTACTTC. This codes for CASSGTGGQETQYF. V gene TRBV6-2 or TRBV6-3 combines with J gene TRBJ2-5, with TRBD1 matching 11 bases. The CDR3 has 14 residues. V trimming: 6 bases; J trimming: 2 bases; junction bases outside the gene matches: 2. Per germline, CDR1 MNHEY and CDR2 SVGEGT.

This clone was counted ten times or more. The chain combines TRBV28 with TRBJ2-5, with D hard to call. V was clipped by 3 bases and J by 1 base, with 3 bases between them. Germline V gene sequence: CDR1 MDHEN, CDR2 SYDVKM. The CDR3 totals 12 residues. The CDR3: CASSFRQETQYF. CDR3 in DNA: TGTGCCAGCAGTTTCCGCCAAGAGACCCAGTACTTC.

This clone is medium-sized (0.01 to 0.1%) within its sample. The gene calls are TRBV6-1 and TRBJ2-7; 9 positions match TRBD2. Germline V CDR1 and CDR2: MNHNS, SASEGT. V was clipped by 5 bases and J by 0 bases; unmatched bases: 5. This CDR3 comprises 15 residues. The CDR3 DNA is TGTGCCAGCAGTAACCCAGCGGGGGGCTCCTACGAGCAGTACTTC. This gives the protein CASSNPAGGSYEQYF.

The rearrangement uses TRBV6-2 or TRBV6-3 and TRBJ2-1, with 7 bases fitting TRBD2. V was pared by 1 base and J by 4 bases, with 4 bases of the junction left unmatched. The CDR3 length is 15 residues. CDR1 and CDR2 (germline): MNHEY, SVGEGT. For the CDR3, the DNA is TGTGCCAGCAGTTACTTGGGACTATATTACAATGAGCAGTTCTTC. Protein: CASSYLGLYYNEQFF.

Remarks on this clone: Compared with germline, one end of the junction differs, possibly owing to a read error. V and J are TRBV7-3 and TRBJ1-2; the D is unclear. The V gene's germline CDR1 is SGHTA and CDR2 FQGTGA. This CDR3 has 15 amino acids. The CDR3 region is CASILKRAIFGGYTF. As DNA, the CDR3 is TGTGCCAGCATCTTAAAGAGGGCCATCTTTGGGGGCTACACCTTC.

This clone is categorized as medium-sized. J is TRBJ1-1 and V is TRBV6-1, with D possibly being TRBD1 (5 bases). V shed 5 bases and J shed 6 bases, with 7 bases lying between them. The CDR3 runs to 11 residues. Germline CDR1 reads MNHNS; CDR2 reads SASEGT. The DNA of the CDR3 is TGTGCCAGCAGTTCGGGGGCTGAAGCTTTCTTT. Translated: CASSSGAEAFF.

By proportion, this clone is medium-sized. The gene calls are TRBV12-3 or TRBV12-4 and TRBJ2-1; D gene uncertain. V was pared by 8 bases and J by 0 bases, with 14 bases between. The CDR3 consists of 15 residues. The CDR3 is CASRSNTGSYNEQFF. In DNA form, the CDR3 reads TGTGCCAGCCGTTCCAATACGGGCTCCTACAATGAGCAGTTCTTC.

This clone was observed at least ten times. This rearrangement joins TRBV5-1 to TRBJ2-5; 7 bases fit TRBD1. The CDR3 consists of 13 residues. After removal of 0 bases from V and 6 bases from J, the junction contained 2 bases not matched to a gene. Germline V gene lookup returns CDR1 SGHRS and CDR2 YFSETQ. The CDR3 is CASSLGQGKTQYF. CDR3 DNA sequence: TGCGCCAGCAGCTTGGGACAGGGAAAGACCCAGTACTTC.